These 19 T cell receptor beta chains originate from one sample sequenced in a study of control samples from healthy donors and cancer patients. TCRdb's copy holds only in-frame clones and misses some; the assay was immunoSEQ multiplex PCR. This table has some 22,000 clones, around four fifths appearing once. The sample taken for sequencing was PBMCs. These receptors originate from a man in his 60s with colorectal cancer.

This clone was observed once. The rearrangement uses TRBV3-1 (or the pseudogene TRBV3-2) and TRBJ2-1; 15 bases line up with TRBD2. From germline, CDR1 is LGHDT and CDR2 YNNKEL (reference sequence). This CDR3 spans 17 amino acids. V lost 4 bases, J lost 8 bases, and 9 bases stayed unmatched. The CDR3 protein is CASSLGTSGGPLYEQFF. The CDR3 region has the DNA TGTGCCAGCAGCCTTGGGACTAGCGGGGGGCCACTATATGAGCAGTTCTTC.

The chain recombines TRBV7-9 with TRBJ1-4; D might be TRBD1 (5 bases). Trimming removed 5 bases at V and 1 base at J, with 11 bases between. Per germline, CDR1 SEHNR and CDR2 FQNEAQ (reference sequence). The length of the CDR3 is 15 residues. CDR3 coding DNA: TGTGCCAGCAGCAGGGGTGGGGAAACTAATGAAAAACTGTTTTTT. Translated, it gives CASSRGGETNEKLFF.

The chain recombines TRBV7-9 with TRBJ2-7, with 7 bases aligning to TRBD1. V lost 5 bases, J lost 7 bases, and 8 bases stayed unmatched. The CDR3 is 13 residues long. From germline, CDR1 is SEHNR and CDR2 FQNEAQ (reference sequence). The DNA of the CDR3 is TGTGCCAGCAGCAACCGGGACAGAGGGGAGCAGTACTTC. Translated: CASSNRDRGEQYF.

This clone turned up a few times. The genes are TRBV3-1 (or the pseudogene TRBV3-2) and TRBJ1-1; a weak D match, TRBD1 (6 bases). The V and J ends lost 4 bases and 1 base respectively, with 13 bases between them. The CDR3 extends over 15 amino acids. Germline CDR1 LGHDT, CDR2 YNNKEL (reference sequence). This chain's CDR3 is CASSPRTAANTEAFF. CDR3 coding DNA: TGTGCCAGCAGCCCCAGGACAGCAGCGAACACTGAAGCTTTCTTT.

This clone has more than one count but fewer than ten. The genes are TRBV3-1 (or the pseudogene TRBV3-2) and TRBJ1-2; D unresolved. V dropped 5 bases and J dropped 3 bases, with 13 bases sitting between them. The CDR3 runs 14 residues. CDR1 LGHDT and CDR2 YNNKEL come from the germline V gene (reference sequence). This chain's CDR3 is CASSVRPEDYGYTF. The CDR3, as DNA: TGTGCCAGCAGCGTAAGACCGGAGGACTATGGCTACACCTTC.

The V and J genes are TRBV5-1 and TRBJ1-3; D not certain. CDR1 and CDR2 from the germline V gene are SGHRS and YFSETQ. Trimming removed 0 bases from V and 1 base from J, with 5 bases in between. CDR3 length equals 14 residues. CDR3 DNA: TGCGCCAGCAGCTTGGATGGTTCTGGAAACACCATATATTTT. Its translation: CASSLDGSGNTIYF.

The CDR3 DNA is TGTGCCAGCAGCCATCACGGCGGGGTTGACAATGAGCAGTTCTTC. Encoded protein: CASSHHGGVDNEQFF. The V call is TRBV3-1 (or the pseudogene TRBV3-2), the J call TRBJ2-1, with a possible D match to TRBD2 (6 bases). Germline V CDR1 and CDR2: LGHDT, YNNKEL (reference sequence). V dropped 3 bases and J dropped 5 bases, with 14 bases sitting between them. The length of the CDR3 is 15 residues.

The chain carries TRBV24-1 and TRBJ2-1, with 7 bases matching TRBD1. V lost 5 bases, J lost 5 bases, and 11 bases stayed unmatched. This CDR3 contains 16 residues. From germline, CDR1 is KGHDR and CDR2 SFDVKD. In nucleotides, the CDR3 is TGTGCCACCAGTGCACGCATCCGGGACAGTCACAATGAGCAGTTCTTC. Protein sequence: CATSARIRDSHNEQFF.

CDR3 amino acids: CASSFTGAMDTIYF. CDR3 in DNA: TGTGCCAGTAGTTTTACAGGGGCTATGGACACCATATATTTT. V gene TRBV19 combines with J gene TRBJ1-3, with 7 bases lining up with TRBD1. The CDR3 extends over 14 amino acids. Trimming at V came to 5 bases and at J to 8 bases, leaving 9 bases not matched to a gene. CDR1 LNHDA and CDR2 SQIVND come from the germline V gene (reference sequence).

The chain uses TRBV21-1 and TRBJ2-1; TRBD2, the table's D call, lacks a check against the DNA. TRBV21-1 is noted as a pseudogene. The CDR3 covers 19 residues. CDR3: CASSKEEGRRFGAYNEQFF. CDR3 coding DNA: TGTGCCAGCAGCAAAGAGGAGGGCAGACGGTTCGGAGCCTACAATGAGCAGTTCTTC.

The chain uses TRBV12-5 and TRBJ1-1, with a possible D match to TRBD1 (5 bases). The CDR3 is made up of 14 amino acids. Trimming removed 6 bases from V and 3 bases from J, with 14 bases in between. Germline lookup yields CDR1 LGHNT and CDR2 FRNRAP. DNA of the CDR3: TGTGCTAGTGGACTCGGCAGGGAGGACACTGAAGCTTTCTTT. It translates to CASGLGREDTEAFF.

J is TRBJ2-7 and V is TRBV3-1 (or the pseudogene TRBV3-2); the D gene is possibly TRBD2 (5 bases). Looked up from germline, CDR1 is LGHDT and CDR2 is YNNKEL (reference sequence). The CDR3 has 16 residues. Trimming took 6 bases from V and 7 from J, leaving 25 bases between them. CDR3 sequence: CASRWGAGPLSKEQYV. DNA of the CDR3: TGTGCCAGCAGGTGGGGAGCCGGACCCCTCTCGAAGGAGCAGTACGTC.

The gene calls are TRBV25-1 and TRBJ1-2; D uncertain. From germline, CDR1 is MGHDK and CDR2 SYGVNS. The V gene lost 3 bases and the J gene lost 4 bases, with 15 bases spanning the gap. CDR3 length: 15 residues. The CDR3 is CASSDPGRTGYGYTF. Written as DNA, the CDR3 is TGTGCCAGCAGTGACCCCGGGAGAACGGGCTATGGCTACACCTTC.

The chain combines TRBV18 with TRBJ2-3; D may correspond to TRBD1 or TRBD2 (6 bases each). Germline V gene sequence: CDR1 KGHSH, CDR2 LQKENI. V dropped 6 bases and J dropped 1 base, with 14 bases sitting between them. The CDR3 runs to 15 residues. The chain's CDR3 is CASSPTGAGTDTQYF. The CDR3 coding sequence is TGTGCCAGCTCCCCCACGGGGGCGGGCACAGATACGCAGTATTTT.

The chain is built from TRBV5-1 and TRBJ2-3; 7 bases map to TRBD1. CDR1 and CDR2 from the germline V gene are SGHRS and YFSETQ. The CDR3 runs 14 residues. V dropped 3 bases and J dropped 2; count of bases not matched to a gene: 3. CDR3 in amino acids: CASSSQGNTDTQYF. CDR3 bases: TGCGCCAGCAGCTCACAGGGGAACACAGATACGCAGTATTTT.

This chain uses TRBV5-1 with TRBJ2-3, with unresolved D. The V gene lost 2 bases and the J gene lost 5 bases, with 6 bases spanning the gap. The V gene's germline CDR1 is SGHRS and CDR2 YFSETQ. The CDR3 runs 12 residues. CDR3 amino acids: CASSFVLDTQYF. The CDR3 nucleotides read TGCGCCAGCAGCTTTGTTTTAGATACGCAGTATTTT.

The rearrangement joins TRBV13 to TRBJ1-1; 7 nucleotides align to TRBD1. The CDR3 totals 13 residues. V lost 5 bases to trimming and J lost 6 bases; unmatched junction nucleotides: 6. Germline V CDR1 and CDR2: PRHDT, FYEKMQ (reference sequence). The CDR3 loop reads CASSIRDRAEAFF. The CDR3 region has the DNA TGTGCCAGCAGCATCCGAGACAGGGCTGAAGCTTTCTTT.

This clone has only a few counts. The V gene is TRBV4-1, the J gene TRBJ1-1; D gene unclear. With 3 bases removed from V and 2 bases from J, the gap between germline ends came to 10 bases. Germline loops: CDR1 MGHRA, CDR2 YSYEKL. The CDR3 is 14 residues long. The CDR3 region is CASSHHGINTEAFF. For the CDR3, the DNA is TGCGCCAGCAGCCATCACGGGATCAACACTGAAGCTTTCTTT.

J is TRBJ2-7 and V is TRBV7-7; 11 nucleotides line up with TRBD1. The CDR3 is made up of 16 amino acids. Germline V gives CDR1 SSHAT, CDR2 FNYEAQ (reference sequence). With V trimmed by 6 bases and J by 3 bases, 10 bases remained unmatched. As DNA, the CDR3 is TGTGCCAGCAGTCCAGGCTGGGGGACAGGGGGCTACGAGCAGTACTTC. Translating gives CASSPGWGTGGYEQYF.